This TCR beta chain was sequenced in a study of beta chain features in type 1 diabetes. Isolated RNA was reverse transcribed in full, so expressed TCRB transcripts were sequenced. The method was immunoSEQ multiplex PCR; TCRdb's version includes in-frame clones alone and lacks a portion of them. The profile shows about 350,000 clones, around a fifth of them singletons. Comment on this clone: Its antigen is not known.

One heparinised blood draw averaging approximately 100 mL was given by each donor. Broader study findings: With patients and controls alike, PCR might favor shorter templates to an equal degree.

This TCR was recovered from a woman aged 18-29 years in good health. Sequences were obtained from naive CD4+ T cells from blood.

CDR3 nucleotides: TGTGCCAGCAGCGCACACCAGGGGGCGAACACTGAAGCTTTCTTT. This gives the protein CASSAHQGANTEAFF. V is TRBV4-2 and J is TRBJ1-1; 8 bases agree with TRBD1. Germline loops: CDR1 LGHNA, CDR2 YNFKEQ. V dropped 5 bases and J dropped 1; count of bases not matched to a gene: 6. This CDR3 has 15 amino acids.